These 20 T cell receptor beta chains were sequenced from one sample in a study of OX40 agonist ivuxolimab in advanced cancers. Library preparation employed the immunoSEQ multiplex PCR assay. TCRdb carries this immuneACCESS record with in-frame sequences only. Its versions omit some clonotypes, under half of them owing to an unresolved V gene in the studies checked, with the rest unexplained. The sample includes approximately 45,000 clones, with 80% observed a single time. The ten largest make up 4% to 5% of the sample. The starting material was CD4+ or CD8+ T cells sorted from blood, obtained in a trial of the OX40 agonist ivuxolimab. Every receptor here comes from an adult with an advanced solid tumor such as melanoma, head and neck, liver or kidney cancer.

The chain recombines TRBV29-1 with TRBJ2-5; D call uncertain. Germline assignment: CDR1 SQVTM and CDR2 ANQGSEA. V lost 2 bases and J 4 bases, leaving 11 bases between the germline ends. The CDR3 runs 13 residues. CDR3 sequence (DNA): TGCAGCGTTGAATTCCAGACCCGAGAGACCCAGTACTTC. It specifies CSVEFQTRETQYF. The full variable domain, in which reference TRBV29-1 and TRBJ2-5 provide the parts outside the CDR3, is SAVISQKPSRDICQRGTSLTIQCQVDSQVTMMFWYRQQPGQSLTLIATANQGSEATYESGFVIDKFPISRPNLTFSTLTVSNMSPEDSSIYLCSVEFQTRETQYFGPGTRLLVL.

The chain combines TRBV2 with TRBJ2-7, with D maybe TRBD2 (7 bases). The CDR3 has 16 residues. CDR1 SNHLY and CDR2 FYNNEI come from the germline V gene. V dropped 6 bases and J dropped 1 base, with 19 bases sitting between them. The CDR3, as DNA: TGTGCCAGCAGGGGGTGCGGCGGGGGCAAATCCTACGAGCAGTACTTC. Translated, it gives CASRGCGGGKSYEQYF.

CDR3 DNA: TGTGCCAGCAGTTCACCGGGACAGGGGAGCGGGGAGCTGTTTTTT. Translated, it gives CASSSPGQGSGELFF. The rearrangement links TRBV28 to TRBJ2-2; TRBD1 agrees at 10 bases. There are 15 residues in the CDR3. V shed 4 bases and J 7 bases; nucleotides not matched to a gene: 6. In germline, CDR1 is MDHEN, CDR2 SYDVKM.

This clone was found a few times. The chain couples TRBV6-5 to TRBJ2-3; D is unclear. V shed 0 bases and J shed 0 bases, with 4 bases lying between them. The CDR3 totals 14 residues. Germline values: CDR1 MNHEY, CDR2 SVGAGI. This CDR3 reads CASSYSDSTDTQYF. The CDR3 bases are TGTGCCAGCAGTTACTCGGATAGCACAGATACGCAGTATTTT.

This clone appeared once. The rearrangement links TRBV11-2 to TRBJ1-3, with 7 bases identical to TRBD1. This CDR3 contains 16 residues. Germline-derived CDR1 and CDR2 are SGHAT and FQNNGV. V lost 5 bases and J lost 3; bases outside the gene matches: 10. DNA for the CDR3: TGTGCCAGCAGCCCTGCCGGAGGGGGCGTTGGAAACACCATATATTTT. It is translated as CASSPAGGGVGNTIYF.

The CDR3 loop is CASSEDRGVWQPQHF. CDR3 coding DNA: TGTGCCAGCAGCGAGGACAGGGGGGTTTGGCAGCCCCAGCATTTT. The gene calls are TRBV7-8 and TRBJ1-5, with TRBD1 matching 10 bases. The CDR3 is made up of 15 amino acids. V lost 5 bases to trimming and J lost 7 bases; unmatched junction nucleotides: 8. Germline CDR1 SGHVS, CDR2 FQNEAQ.

This clone was seen a single time. The rearrangement uses TRBV4-2 and TRBJ1-3; D gene ambiguous. The CDR3 is 16 residues long. The germline V gene encodes CDR1 LGHNA and CDR2 YNFKEQ. Between the trimmed V and J ends, which lost 0 bases and 0 bases, there was a span of 9 bases. The CDR3 is CASSQDPGYSGNTIYF. The CDR3 DNA is TGTGCCAGCAGCCAAGACCCAGGCTACTCTGGAAACACCATATATTTT.

V usage is TRBV4-1 and J usage is TRBJ1-2, with 10 bases fitting TRBD1. The CDR3 totals 15 residues. J gave up 8 bases and V 4 bases, and 10 bases lay outside the gene matches. Looked up from germline, CDR1 is MGHRA and CDR2 is YSYEKL. The CDR3 DNA reads as TGCGCCAGCAGCCTCGACCGGGACAGGGGACGCGGCTACACCTTC. It is translated as CASSLDRDRGRGYTF.

This clone was seen more than once but under ten times. V gene TRBV28 combines with J gene TRBJ1-1, with TRBD1 as a possible D gene (5 bases). Trimming stripped 7 bases from V and 1 base from J, with 19 bases between. The germline V gene has CDR1 MDHEN and CDR2 SYDVKM. This CDR3 region has 16 residues. The CDR3 DNA reads TGTGCCAGCACCCCGGAGGGACGGGTAGGGAACACTGAAGCTTTCTTT. Amino acid sequence: CASTPEGRVGNTEAFF.

The chain recombines TRBV7-2 with TRBJ2-7, with a tentative D call TRBD1 (6 bases). Germline V CDR1 and CDR2: SGHTA, FQGNSA. The CDR3 totals 14 residues. The germline V and J ends were trimmed by 3 bases and 3 bases, with 12 bases remaining between them. The CDR3 protein is CASSFTGMDYEQYF. As DNA, the CDR3 is TGTGCCAGCAGCTTTACAGGGATGGACTACGAGCAGTACTTC.

The chain combines TRBV14 with TRBJ2-7; 14 bases are shared with TRBD2. Germline lookup yields CDR1 SGHDN and CDR2 FVKESK. There are 15 residues in the CDR3. The V segment lost 3 bases and the J segment 3 bases; nucleotides outside the gene matches: 1. CDR3 coding DNA: TGTGCCAGCAGCCAGGGACTAGCGGGAGTCTACGAGCAGTACTTC. Translation gives CASSQGLAGVYEQYF.

The chain is built from TRBV11-3 and TRBJ2-1; perhaps TRBD1 as D (6 bases). V was pared by 2 bases and J by 9 bases, with 11 bases between. The CDR3 contains 13 residues. Per the germline V gene, CDR1 is SGHNT and CDR2 is YENEEA. CDR3 sequence: CASSLNRVGEQFF. The CDR3 DNA reads TGTGCCAGCAGCTTAAACAGGGTGGGTGAGCAGTTCTTC. The full variable domain, its missing parts supplied by reference TRBV11-3 and TRBJ2-1, is EAGVVQSPRYKIIEKKQPVAFWCNPISGHNTLYWYLQNLGQGPELLIRYENEEAVDDSQLPKDRFSAERLKGVDSTLKIQPAELGDSAVYLCASSLNRVGEQFFGPGTRLTVL.

The J gene is TRBJ2-2, the V gene TRBV7-2, with D tentatively TRBD1 or TRBD2 (6 bases each). This CDR3 has 12 residues. Trimming took off 8 bases at V and 6 bases at J, with 10 bases between the two ends. Germline-derived CDR1 and CDR2 are SGHTA and FQGNSA. The CDR3 DNA sequence: TGTGCCAGCGGGGGGCTTCCCGGGGAGCTGTTTTTT. Its translation is CASGGLPGELFF.

This sequence joins TRBV7-6 and TRBJ2-2; 9 bases agree with TRBD1. CDR3 length: 18 residues. The junction had 10 bases not matched to a gene; V was cut back by 3 bases and J by 2 bases. CDR1 is SGHVS, CDR2 FNYEAQ, per germline. The CDR3 DNA reads as TGTGCCAGCAGCTTCGGCGGTAGGACAGGGGCCAACACCGGGGAGCTGTTTTTT. This encodes CASSFGGRTGANTGELFF.

The chain joins TRBV5-4 to TRBJ2-3; D uncertain. The CDR3 is 15 amino acids. Germline V gene sequence: CDR1 SGHNT, CDR2 YYREEE (reference sequence). V was clipped by 0 bases and J by 1 base, with 9 bases between them. For the CDR3, the DNA is TGTGCCAGCAGCTTGGATCCATCGGGCACAGATACGCAGTATTTT. This gives the protein CASSLDPSGTDTQYF.

The chain is built from TRBV9 and TRBJ2-1, with 7 bases identical to TRBD2. V lost 7 bases and J lost 11; bases outside the gene matches: 15. The CDR3 extends over 14 amino acids. Germline loops: CDR1 SGDLS, CDR2 YYNGEE. The DNA of the CDR3 is TGTGCCAGCGCCGGGACTACCAACAATGAAAAGCAGTTCTTC. It codes for CASAGTTNNEKQFF.

The chain couples TRBV5-1 to TRBJ2-7; 7 bases match TRBD2. J was trimmed by 7 bases and V by 2 bases; bases with no gene match: 12. In germline, CDR1 is SGHRS, CDR2 YFSETQ. This CDR3 is 15 amino acids long. For the CDR3, the DNA is TGCGCCAGCAGCTTTGGTGGACTAGGAGTTGGGGAGCAGTACTTC. Its translation is CASSFGGLGVGEQYF.

The chain recombines TRBV18 with TRBJ1-2; 8 positions agree with TRBD1. The CDR3 is 13 amino acids. J lost 6 bases, V lost 6 bases, and 6 bases had no gene match. Germline V gives CDR1 KGHSH, CDR2 LQKENI. CDR3: CASSGGQADGYTF. Written as DNA, the CDR3 is TGTGCCAGCTCGGGGGGACAGGCCGATGGCTACACCTTC.

The chain's CDR3 is CASSWGTGDTGELFF. Here the CDR3 DNA reads TGTGCCAGCAGCTGGGGGACAGGGGACACCGGGGAGCTGTTTTTT. The J gene is TRBJ2-2, the V gene TRBV5-6; 10 positions agree with TRBD1. Trimming at V came to 3 bases and at J to 3 bases, leaving 2 bases not matched to a gene. The germline gives CDR1 SGHDT, CDR2 YYEEEE. The CDR3 is 15 amino acids. Drawing the rest from reference TRBV5-6 and TRBJ2-2, the complete variable domain is DAGVTQSPTHLIKTRGQQVTLRCSPKSGHDTVSWYQQALGQGPQFIFQYYEEEERQRGNFPDRFSGHQFPNYSSELNVNALLLGDSALYLCASSWGTGDTGELFFGEGSRLTVL.

The gene calls are TRBV30 and TRBJ1-5; perhaps TRBD1 as D (6 bases). The CDR3 totals 15 residues. CDR1 is GTSNPN and CDR2 is SVGIG in the germline V gene (reference sequence). The V end lost 6 bases, the J end lost 4 bases, and 19 bases lay between the germline ends. CDR3 sequence reads: CACSFQGGGNQPQHF. The CDR3 DNA reads as TGTGCCTGTTCTTTTCAAGGGGGGGGAAATCAGCCCCAGCATTTT.